Each of the 13 T cell receptor beta chains below was sequenced from the same sample in a study of a mutant IDH1 vaccine in newly diagnosed glioma. These receptors' antigens are unknown. Sequencing was performed with immunoSEQ multiplex PCR; in TCRdb, only in-frame clones are kept and a portion is missing. The sample records approximately 57,000 clones, approximately 80% being singletons. Time point: week 5, during vaccination. In every dose of vaccine, 300 ug of mutant IDH1 20-mer peptide was given alongside topical imiquimod. The starting material was PBMCs, obtained from a glioma patient whose treatment included an IDH1 peptide vaccine. Receptor source: a woman aged 18-30 years with glioma. Some clones in this sample may be carry-over from other donors' samples.

This sequence joins TRBV25-1 and TRBJ1-1; 7 bases are shared with TRBD1. J was trimmed by 6 bases and V by 5 bases; bases with no gene match: 12. This CDR3 is 15 amino acids long. Germline loops: CDR1 MGHDK, CDR2 SYGVNS. The CDR3 region has the DNA TGTGCCAGCAGTCTTGGAGGGGGCCCAGACCCTGAAGCTTTCTTT. Protein product: CASSLGGGPDPEAFF.

J is TRBJ2-5 and V is TRBV7-2; the D gene is possibly TRBD1 (8 bases). Deletions cut 2 bases from V and 4 bases from J, with 11 bases between. CDR1 and CDR2 (germline): SGHTA, FQGNSA. This CDR3 has 14 residues. The CDR3 DNA reads TGTGCCAGCAGCTTAACAGGGGGGGGAGAGACCCAGTACTTC. Its protein is CASSLTGGGETQYF.

This clone was detected only a few times. DNA for the CDR3: TGTGCCTGGAGTGCGTCGGGGAACAATCAGCCCCAGCATTTT. As protein: CAWSASGNNQPQHF. This chain joins TRBV30 and TRBJ1-5; no firm D call. The germline V and J ends were trimmed by 1 base and 3 bases, with 10 bases remaining between them. The length of the CDR3 is 14 residues. CDR1 and CDR2 (germline): GTSNPN, SVGIG (reference sequence).

This chain joins TRBV4-1 and TRBJ1-2; no reliable D call. V was cut by 0 bases and J by 0 bases, with 8 bases left in between. This CDR3 is built from 15 residues. Germline V gene data show CDR1 as MGHRA and CDR2 as YSYEKL. CDR3 region: CASSQDERANYGYTF. For the CDR3, the DNA is TGCGCCAGCAGCCAAGATGAGAGAGCTAACTATGGCTACACCTTC.

This clone turned up a few times. In DNA form, the CDR3 reads TGTGCCTGGATGGGGGGGTTACAGGGGGTTTCCTACGAGCAGTACTTC. Its protein product is CAWMGGLQGVSYEQYF. The chain combines TRBV30 with TRBJ2-7; TRBD1 is a possible D gene (8 bases). V lost 4 bases, J lost 1 base, and 20 bases lay in between. Germline CDR1 and CDR2: GTSNPN and SVGIG (reference sequence). This CDR3 contains 16 residues.

In nucleotides, the CDR3 is TGTGCCAGCTCACCGGCAGGGGAGTATGGCTACACCTTC. Its protein product is CASSPAGEYGYTF. This chain connects TRBV18 to TRBJ1-2; D is possibly TRBD1 (6 bases). Germline CDR1 and CDR2: KGHSH and LQKENI. V lost 3 bases, J lost 5 bases, and 10 bases lay in between. The CDR3 contains 13 residues.

This clone was counted once. CDR3 protein: CASSSESGRRATEGYTF. CDR3 DNA: TGTGCCAGCAGCTCCGAGTCTGGCAGACGAGCGACGGAAGGCTACACCTTC. The chain carries TRBV7-9 and TRBJ1-2, with D uncertain. The V end was cut by 4 bases, the J end by 8 bases, with 26 bases between. Germline values: CDR1 SEHNR, CDR2 FQNEAQ (reference sequence). The CDR3 consists of 17 residues. Full variable domain (outside the CDR3, taken from reference TRBV7-9 and TRBJ1-2): DTGVSQNPRHKITKRGQNVTFRCDPISEHNRLYWYRQTLGQGPEFLTYFQNEAQLEKSRLLSDRFSAERPKGSFSTLEIQRTEQGDSAMYLCASSSESGRRATEGYTFGSGTRLTVV.

The CDR3 loop is CASSSSGRWYEQYF. The CDR3 region has the DNA TGTGCCAGCAGTTCTAGCGGGAGGTGGTACGAGCAGTACTTC. V gene TRBV28 combines with J gene TRBJ2-7; 11 nucleotides align to TRBD2. CDR1 and CDR2 (germline): MDHEN, SYDVKM. V shed 4 bases and J 4 bases; nucleotides not matched to a gene: 3. CDR3 size: 14 residues.

The count of this clone is one. The CDR3 here is CASRRTGGSEKLFF. As DNA, the CDR3 is TGTGCCAGCAGACGGACAGGGGGCTCGGAAAAACTGTTTTTT. The rearrangement joins TRBV6-5 to TRBJ1-4; the match to TRBD1 covers 11 bases. V was pared by 6 bases and J by 8 bases, with 5 bases of the junction left unmatched. The germline V gene encodes CDR1 MNHEY and CDR2 SVGAGI. The CDR3 has 14 residues.

J is TRBJ2-5 and V is TRBV9, with 7 bases aligning to TRBD2. The CDR3 totals 14 residues. V trimming: 0 bases; J trimming: 1 base; junction bases outside the gene matches: 0. CDR1 and CDR2 (germline): SGDLS, YYNGEE. Written as DNA, the CDR3 is TGTGCCAGCAGCGTAGGCGGGAGCCAAGAGACCCAGTACTTC. Protein: CASSVGGSQETQYF.

This rearrangement joins TRBV6-5 to TRBJ1-1; D gene ambiguous. The V gene lost 3 bases and the J gene lost 4 bases, with 12 bases spanning the gap. The CDR3 extends over 14 amino acids. Germline-derived CDR1 and CDR2 are MNHEY and SVGAGI. CDR3 nucleotide sequence: TGTGCCAGCAGTTATTCGCCCCTGGGCACTGAAGCTTTCTTT. It is translated as CASSYSPLGTEAFF.

The chain carries TRBV29-1 and TRBJ2-1; D not certain. The CDR3 contains 17 residues. Germline CDR1 reads SQVTM; CDR2 reads ANQGSEA. V was trimmed by 4 bases and J by 7 bases, leaving 26 bases between them. DNA for the CDR3: TGCAGCGTTGTGTTGTGGGAATCGGTACGTTCGGGTAATGAGCAGTTCTTC. Translation: CSVVLWESVRSGNEQFF.

V usage is TRBV7-8 and J usage is TRBJ1-5, with no clear D. Germline loops: CDR1 SGHVS, CDR2 FQNEAQ. The CDR3 is 17 amino acids. V lost 0 bases and J lost 4, with 16 bases in between. CDR3 sequence (DNA): TGTGCCAGCAGCTTAGCGAGTCCGAGGCCAAGGAATCAGCCCCAGCATTTT. It is translated as CASSLASPRPRNQPQHF.